This entry lists 7 T cell receptor beta chains sequenced from one sample in a study of cytotoxic CD8 clonotypes in ibrutinib-treated CLL. The data were produced by immunoSEQ multiplex PCR, yet TCRdb's version contains in-frame clones alone and is incomplete. Counted here are over 70,000 clones, roughly 86% occurring once; the ten biggest clones make up roughly 5%. The specimen comprised PBMCs, sampled before ibrutinib treatment. These receptors were taken from a human donor with chronic lymphocytic leukemia.

The sample holds a few counts of this clone. The chain recombines TRBV6-1 with TRBJ1-3, with D unresolved. The CDR3 contains 14 residues. V lost 3 bases to trimming and J lost 3 bases, with 9 bases between them. CDR1 and CDR2 from the germline V gene are MNHNS and SASEGT. This CDR3 is CASSESAVGNTIYF. The CDR3 nucleotides are TGTGCCAGCAGTGAGTCCGCGGTTGGAAACACCATATATTTT.

Only one count was recorded for this clone. This rearrangement joins TRBV6-6 to TRBJ2-7, with 11 bases lining up with TRBD2. The CDR3 is made up of 15 amino acids. The V gene end was trimmed by 1 base and the J gene end by 4 bases; junction bases not matched to a gene: 3. Germline CDR1 MNHNY, CDR2 SVGAGI (reference sequence). CDR3 nucleotide sequence: TGTGCCAGCAGTTACTTAGGGACTAGCGGATACGAGCAGTACTTC. Encoded protein: CASSYLGTSGYEQYF.

The chain uses TRBV10-1 and TRBJ2-2, with TRBD2 matching over 8 bases. The CDR3 spans 20 residues. From germline, CDR1 is WNHNN and CDR2 SYGVQD (reference sequence). The V segment lost 7 bases and the J segment 1 base; nucleotides outside the gene matches: 20. In DNA form, the CDR3 reads TGCGCCAGCAAGGTGTTACGGCGGACTAGCTCGGCTCGGAACACCGGGGAGCTGTTTTTT. Its protein is CASKVLRRTSSARNTGELFF.

The rearrangement uses TRBV28 and TRBJ1-2, with 9 bases identical to TRBD1. Germline assignment: CDR1 MDHEN and CDR2 SYDVKM. This CDR3 comprises 14 residues. Germline trimming cut 6 bases from V and 5 bases from J; bases unmatched to any gene: 7. Here the CDR3 DNA reads TGTGCCAGCAGCGATACCGGGACAGGGTATGGCTACACCTTC. This encodes CASSDTGTGYGYTF.

The genes are TRBV29-1 and TRBJ2-1; 11 nucleotides line up with TRBD2. This CDR3 comprises 14 residues. The V gene's germline CDR1 is SQVTM and CDR2 ANQGSEA. J gave up 10 bases and V 7 bases, and 12 bases lay outside the gene matches. In DNA, the CDR3 is TGCAGCGCCCCCTGGGCTAGCGGGAGGTGGGAGCAGTTCTTC. It specifies CSAPWASGRWEQFF.

The chain links TRBV7-9 to TRBJ2-7; D is perhaps TRBD2 (6 bases). The V gene's germline CDR1 is SEHNR and CDR2 FQNEAQ (reference sequence). Trimming cost V 1 base and J 3 bases, with 10 bases left between them. The CDR3 is 14 amino acids. This CDR3 reads CASSLERRGYEQYF. CDR3 sequence (DNA): TGTGCCAGCAGCTTAGAACGGCGGGGCTACGAGCAGTACTTC. The variable domain in full, with the rest retrieved from reference TRBV7-9 and TRBJ2-7, is DTGVSQNPRHKITKRGQNVTFRCDPISEHNRLYWYRQTLGQGPEFLTYFQNEAQLEKSRLLSDRFSAERPKGSFSTLEIQRTEQGDSAMYLCASSLERRGYEQYFGPGTRLTVT.

This rearrangement joins TRBV9 to TRBJ2-7; TRBD2 might be the D (5 bases). Trimming cost V 0 bases and J 7 bases, with 11 bases left between them. CDR1 and CDR2 (germline): SGDLS, YYNGEE. The CDR3 totals 13 residues. The CDR3 DNA sequence: TGTGCCAGCAGCGTAGAAGGGAGTAGGGAGCAGTACTTC. This encodes CASSVEGSREQYF.